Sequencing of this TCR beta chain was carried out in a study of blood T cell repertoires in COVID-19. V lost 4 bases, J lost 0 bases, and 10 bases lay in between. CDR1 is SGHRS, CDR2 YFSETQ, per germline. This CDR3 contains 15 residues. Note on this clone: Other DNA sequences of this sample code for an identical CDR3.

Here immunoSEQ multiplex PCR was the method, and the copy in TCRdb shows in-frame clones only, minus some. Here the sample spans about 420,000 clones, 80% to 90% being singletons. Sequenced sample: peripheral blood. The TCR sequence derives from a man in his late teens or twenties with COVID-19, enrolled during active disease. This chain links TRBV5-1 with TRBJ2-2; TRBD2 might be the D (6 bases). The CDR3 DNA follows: TGCGCCAGCAGCCCACGGGACTCGAACACCGGGGAGCTGTTTTTT. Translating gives CASSPRDSNTGELFF.